A selection of T cell receptor beta chains follows, all from one sample in a study of patients and donors after allogeneic stem cell transplantation. MiXCR was run by TCRdb on the RT-PCR reads, yielding one entry per CDR3 protein. In the table there are 200,000 to 250,000 distinct CDR3 sequences, around two fifths of which are singletons. Sequencing was performed on blood, either unsorted or a sorted T cell fraction (not recorded which). The receptors here all came from a human donor who was either an allogeneic HSCT recipient or a stem cell or donor lymphocyte infusion donor (not recorded which). It is not recorded whose cells these are; they may come from a transplant donor. Each CDR3 is given with its conserved first and last residue. The order of the fields is J gene, V gene, D gene, clone size, CDR3 protein, CDR3 DNA. The D gene is left open where the match is weak. The size field is filled for only some rows; it gives once, few, many or a size class.

>TRBJ2-2|TRBV5-1|TRBD2|-
CASRNPGGYTGELFF
TGCGCCAGCAGGAACCCCGGGGGGTACACCGGGGAGCTGTTTTTT
>TRBJ2-2|TRBV20-1|TRBD2|-
CSASLAGGTGELFF
TGCAGTGCTAGTTTAGCGGGGGGGACCGGGGAGCTGTTTTTT
>TRBJ2-1|TRBV7-2|-|few
CASSPFKDEQFF
TGTGCCAGCAGCCCATTCAAAGATGAGCAGTTCTTC
>TRBJ2-5|TRBV3-1|TRBD1|-
CASSRGQGPETQYF
TGTGCCAGCAGCCGAGGACAGGGGCCGGAGACCCAGTACTTC
>TRBJ1-1|TRBV28|TRBD1|-
CASSPTPGQANTEAFF
TGTGCCAGCAGCCCGACACCGGGACAGGCGAACACTGAAGCTTTCTTT
>TRBJ1-5|TRBV6-2/TRBV6-3|TRBD1|-
CASSATGGGNIGNQPQHF
TGTGCCAGCAGCGCGACAGGGGGGGGAAATATTGGCAATCAGCCCCAGCATTTT
>TRBJ2-3|TRBV5-1|-|-
CASAPVGFKTDTQYF
TGCGCCAGCGCCCCCGTAGGGTTTAAGACAGATACGCAGTATTTT
>TRBJ1-1|TRBV6-6|-|-
CASSYPQGRAEAFF
TGTGCCAGCAGTTACCCCCAAGGACGGGCAGAAGCTTTCTTT
>TRBJ1-4|TRBV5-5|TRBD1|few
CASSRVSEDRGPKLFF
TGTGCCAGCAGCAGAGTTTCCGAGGACAGGGGCCCGAAACTGTTTTTT
>TRBJ1-1|TRBV7-8|-|-
CASSLKRVWAEAFF
TGTGCCAGCAGCTTAAAGAGGGTTTGGGCTGAAGCTTTCTTT
>TRBJ2-2|TRBV20-1|-|once
CSARGSGEAGELFF
TGCAGTGCTAGAGGTTCCGGGGAGGCCGGGGAGCTGTTTTTT
>TRBJ2-7|TRBV30|-|-
CAWSVNPGNEQYF
TGTGCCTGGAGTGTAAATCCAGGGAACGAGCAGTACTTC
>TRBJ1-6|TRBV15|-|few
CATSSNPGSPLHF
TGTGCCACCAGCAGTAATCCCGGCTCACCCCTCCACTTT
>TRBJ1-1|TRBV4-1|-|few
CASSQDFPFLSSYPDTEAFF
TGCGCCAGCAGCCAAGATTTCCCGTTCCTTTCCTCCTACCCGGACACTGAAGCTTTCTTT
>TRBJ2-7|TRBV5-1|-|few
CASSLVAAGYEQYF
TGCGCCAGCAGCTTGGTAGCGGCAGGCTACGAGCAGTACTTC
>TRBJ1-2|TRBV28|TRBD1|-
CASSSVDRENGYTF
TGTGCCAGCAGTTCCGTGGACAGGGAAAATGGCTACACCTTC
>TRBJ1-5|TRBV12-3/TRBV12-4|-|-
CASSGPRHQPQHF
TGTGCCAGCAGCGGTCCCCGGCATCAGCCCCAGCATTTT
>TRBJ2-3|TRBV30|-|-
CAWSVGSTTDTQYF
TGTGCCTGGAGTGTAGGTAGTACGACAGATACGCAGTATTTT
>TRBJ2-3|TRBV12-3/TRBV12-4|-|few
CASSLRRSSDTQYF
TGTGCCAGCAGCCTACGAAGATCCTCAGATACGCAGTATTTT
>TRBJ1-5|TRBV24-1|-|-
CATSDSREQPQHF
TGTGCCACCAGTGATTCCCGGGAACAGCCCCAGCATTTT
>TRBJ1-2|TRBV5-1|-|-
CASSFTTHYGYTF
TGCGCCAGCAGCTTTACAACTCACTATGGCTACACCTTC
>TRBJ2-3|TRBV19|-|-
CASKSGPSTDTQYF
TGTGCCAGTAAATCCGGGCCTAGCACAGATACGCAGTATTTT
>TRBJ2-4|TRBV10-3|TRBD2|-
CAISESAGEAKNIQYF
TGTGCCATCAGTGAGTCCGCGGGGGAAGCCAAAAACATTCAGTACTTC
>TRBJ2-7|TRBV6-1|TRBD1|-
CASSGPTGSSYEQYF
TGTGCCAGCAGTGGACCGACAGGGTCCTCCTACGAGCAGTACTTC
>TRBJ1-2|TRBV12-3/TRBV12-4|-|many
CASSLGVTYGYTF
TGTGCCAGCAGTTTAGGGGTCACCTATGGCTACACCTTC
>TRBJ1-1|TRBV9|-|few
CASSVGVLNTEAFF
TGTGCCAGCAGCGTAGGTGTACTGAACACTGAAGCTTTCTTT
>TRBJ2-1|TRBV29-1|TRBD2|-
CSVLGGAYNEQFF
TGCAGCGTCCTCGGGGGGGCTTACAATGAGCAGTTCTTC
>TRBJ1-1|TRBV29-1|-|-
CSVDQKENTEAFF
TGCAGCGTTGATCAGAAAGAGAACACTGAAGCTTTCTTT
>TRBJ1-2|TRBV7-9|-|-
CASSLAGAIYGYTF
TGTGCCAGCAGCTTAGCGGGGGCAATCTATGGCTACACCTTC
>TRBJ1-3|TRBV6-5|TRBD1|-
CASRRTGTAFNSGNTIYF
TGTGCCAGCAGACGAACCGGGACAGCCTTTAACTCTGGAAACACCATATATTTT
>TRBJ2-5|TRBV11-2|-|-
CASSVGPKGETQYF
TGTGCCAGCAGTGTGGGCCCCAAGGGAGAGACCCAGTACTTC
>TRBJ1-6|TRBV20-1|TRBD1|-
CSALQGGSPLHF
TGCAGTGCTTTGCAGGGGGGTTCACCCCTCCACTTT
>TRBJ1-5|TRBV12-3/TRBV12-4|-|medium-sized
CASSLRGNQPQHF
TGTGCCAGCAGTTTAAGGGGCAATCAGCCCCAGCATTTT
>TRBJ1-5|TRBV20-1|TRBD1|-
CSARAYRGGNQPQHF
TGCAGTGCTAGAGCCTACAGGGGAGGCAATCAGCCCCAGCATTTT
>TRBJ1-5|TRBV12-3/TRBV12-4|-|-
CASSLRGPNQPQHF
TGTGCCAGCAGTTTAAGAGGGCCTAATCAGCCCCAGCATTTT
>TRBJ2-7|TRBV29-1|TRBD2|-
CSVGTRLAGGQYEQYF
TGCAGCGTTGGAACCCGACTAGCGGGGGGGCAGTACGAGCAGTACTTC
>TRBJ2-5|TRBV25-1|TRBD1|-
CASSEGDRVVETQYF
TGTGCCAGCAGTGAAGGGGACAGGGTAGTTGAGACCCAGTACTTC
>TRBJ2-7|TRBV18|TRBD1|-
CASSPRDRTSYEQYF
TGTGCCAGCTCACCCCGGGACAGGACCTCCTACGAGCAGTACTTC
>TRBJ1-1|TRBV12-3/TRBV12-4|-|few
CASSAGGPEAFF
TGTGCCAGCAGCGCGGGGGGACCTGAAGCTTTCTTT
>TRBJ2-2|TRBV7-9|-|-
CAVRGSYTGELFF
TGTGCCGTCCGGGGCAGCTACACCGGGGAGCTGTTTTTT
>TRBJ1-1|TRBV5-1|TRBD1|few
CASSFPGQGNGAEAFF
TGCGCCAGCAGTTTTCCGGGACAGGGGAATGGAGCTGAAGCTTTCTTT
>TRBJ2-3|TRBV5-1|TRBD2|-
CASSIGPSGSTDTQYF
TGCGCCAGCTCCATAGGTCCTAGCGGGAGCACAGATACGCAGTATTTT
>TRBJ1-2|TRBV12-3/TRBV12-4|TRBD1|few
CASSLRTGGGNYGYTF
TGTGCCAGCAGTTTGAGGACAGGGGGCGGTAACTATGGCTACACCTTC
>TRBJ2-7|TRBV5-5|-|-
CASSLAGGGTYEQYF
TGTGCCAGCAGCTTGGCGGGGGGCGGAACCTACGAGCAGTACTTC
>TRBJ2-3|TRBV12-3/TRBV12-4|TRBD2|-
CASSSGGVTQYF
TGTGCCAGCAGTTCTGGGGGGGTTACGCAGTATTTT
>TRBJ2-7|TRBV29-1|TRBD1|-
CSVSQGEKYEQYF
TGCAGCGTTAGTCAGGGGGAAAAGTACGAGCAGTACTTC
>TRBJ2-3|TRBV24-1|-|few
CATSDSLPSDTQYF
TGTGCCACCAGTGACTCCCTCCCTTCAGATACGCAGTATTTT
>TRBJ2-7|TRBV5-1|-|few
CASSLTLYEQYF
TGCGCCAGCAGCTTGACACTCTACGAGCAGTACTTC
>TRBJ1-2|TRBV25-1|-|-
CASSLRAGYGYTF
TGTGCCAGCAGTCTCAGGGCGGGCTATGGCTACACCTTC
>TRBJ1-5|TRBV27|-|few
CASSLSGGVQPQHF
TGTGCCAGCAGTTTATCGGGGGGAGTGCAGCCCCAGCATTTT
>TRBJ2-7|TRBV27|-|few
CASSLELGYSYEQYF
TGTGCCAGCAGTTTGGAGCTGGGATACTCCTACGAGCAGTACTTC
>TRBJ1-2|TRBV29-1|-|many
CSVERARGGYTF
TGCAGCGTTGAAAGGGCCCGAGGTGGCTACACCTTC
>TRBJ1-1|TRBV2|-|once
CASTSLRGQEAFF
TGTGCCAGCACTTCTTTACGGGGACAAGAAGCTTTCTTT
>TRBJ1-2|TRBV27|-|-
CASSLFRGSPLLGYTF
TGTGCCAGCAGTTTATTCAGGGGATCGCCCCTTCTTGGCTACACCTTC